The rows below give T cell receptor beta chains drawn from one sample of a study of OX40 agonist ivuxolimab in advanced cancers. Assay: immunoSEQ multiplex PCR; the TCRdb copy retains only in-frame clones and omits some. The repertoire includes around 50,000 clones, 75% to 90% of them detected once, and about 0.69% sits in the top ten. Sample: CD4+ or CD8+ T cells sorted from blood, taken in a trial of the OX40 agonist ivuxolimab. The receptors shown here come from an adult with an advanced solid tumor such as melanoma, head and neck, liver or kidney cancer. Both conserved end residues are part of each CDR3. The D gene is left open where the match is weak.

TRBV2	-	TRBJ2-5	CASSPGDSGGTQYF
TRBV29-1	-	TRBJ1-2	CSVMVGGTNYGYTF
TRBV29-1	-	TRBJ1-4	CSVEDKMNEKLFF
TRBV27	TRBD1	TRBJ1-1	CASNNPGGGLPGNTEAFF
TRBV19	TRBD1	TRBJ1-5	CASSFGTGVQPQHF
TRBV4-2	-	TRBJ1-1	CASSQVGTTNTEAFF
TRBV10-2	-	TRBJ2-2	CASRGVNTGELFF
TRBV11-2	-	TRBJ2-5	CASSPPGLGIGETQYF
TRBV9	-	TRBJ2-7	CASSPGAPGRLYEQYF
TRBV7-2	-	TRBJ1-2	CASSLDGGQGYGYTF
TRBV11-2	TRBD2	TRBJ2-1	CASSPGTSGSNEQFF
TRBV19	-	TRBJ1-5	CASSIGWGQPQHF
TRBV5-6	-	TRBJ1-1	CASKGTENTEAFF
TRBV5-4	TRBD1	TRBJ2-7	CASSTGGPRNEQYF
TRBV18	TRBD1	TRBJ1-1	CASSPGGQTEAFF
TRBV27	-	TRBJ2-7	CASSPRTGSSYEQYF
TRBV5-1	-	TRBJ2-3	CASSLGSTDTQYF
TRBV10-3	-	TRBJ2-2	CAITIRSAGELFF
TRBV5-1	-	TRBJ2-3	CASSHDGTLTDTQYF
TRBV19	-	TRBJ2-1	CASSILATGGQFF
TRBV5-4	TRBD2	TRBJ2-1	CASRASGGYNEQFF
TRBV2	-	TRBJ2-5	CASSETEETQYF
TRBV25-1	-	TRBJ1-1	CASSAPSRGRGTEAFF
TRBV5-1	TRBD1	TRBJ2-5	CASSLAGTAGQETQYF
TRBV11-1	-	TRBJ1-1	CASRRTGEAFF
TRBV19	TRBD1	TRBJ1-5	CASKETGKISPQHF
TRBV18	TRBD1	TRBJ2-5	CASSPRGGSGRETQYF
TRBV7-2	TRBD2	TRBJ2-7	CASSLALLAGVLYEQYF
TRBV30	-	TRBJ1-2	CAWSAPIANYGYTF
TRBV5-5	-	TRBJ1-2	CASTSDSLYGYTF
TRBV6-4	TRBD2	TRBJ2-3	CASSDPGVAGASSTQYF
TRBV5-5	-	TRBJ2-7	CASSPELSPGSREQYF
TRBV11-3	TRBD2	TRBJ2-3	CASSLGGGASDTQYF